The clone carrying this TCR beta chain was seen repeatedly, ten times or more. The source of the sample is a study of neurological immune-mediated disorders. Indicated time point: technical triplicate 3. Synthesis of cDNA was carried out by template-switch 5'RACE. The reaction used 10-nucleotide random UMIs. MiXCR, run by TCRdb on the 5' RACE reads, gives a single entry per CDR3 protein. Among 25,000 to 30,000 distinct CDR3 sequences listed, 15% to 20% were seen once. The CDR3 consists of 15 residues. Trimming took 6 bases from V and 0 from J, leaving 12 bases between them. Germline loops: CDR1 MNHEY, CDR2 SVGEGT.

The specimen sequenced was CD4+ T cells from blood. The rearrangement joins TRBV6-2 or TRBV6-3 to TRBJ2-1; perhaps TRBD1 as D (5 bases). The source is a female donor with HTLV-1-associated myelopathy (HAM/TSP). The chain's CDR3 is CASSQQESSYNEQFF. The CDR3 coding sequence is TGTGCCAGCAGCCAACAGGAGAGCTCCTACAATGAGCAGTTCTTC.